Presented here are 30 T cell receptor beta chains from one specimen sequenced in a study of Graves' ophthalmopathy and Graves' hyperthyroidism. Beta-chain TCR CDR3 regions were amplified from RNA transcripts. HTBI-primed RT-PCR formed the first round, and a multiplex PCR formed the second. TCRdb recomputed calls from the multiplex PCR reads with MiXCR, one row per CDR3 protein. Among just over 600,000 distinct CDR3 sequences, 22% were seen once, and the ten largest hold approximately 7%. Input material: peripheral blood. These receptors all stem from a woman between 18 and 29 years old with stable Graves' hyperthyroidism. Some clones in this sample may be carry-over from other donors' samples.

This clonotype showed up many times. This chain connects TRBV28 to TRBJ1-2; D gene uncertain. Trimming cost V 3 bases and J 7 bases, with 9 bases left between them. The CDR3 length is 12 residues. The V gene's germline CDR1 is MDHEN and CDR2 SYDVKM. CDR3 in DNA: TGTGCCAGCAGTTTCTTCTACGCTGGCTACACCTTC. Its protein is CASSFFYAGYTF.

V gene TRBV28 combines with J gene TRBJ2-2; D possibly corresponds to TRBD1 (6 bases). The ends were cut back, 2 bases at V and 4 bases at J, with 11 bases in the middle. CDR1 and CDR2 from the germline V gene are MDHEN and SYDVKM. The CDR3 runs to 15 residues. Here the CDR3 DNA reads TGTGCCAGCAGTTTAGGACAGCTTATCACCGGGGAGCTGTTTTTT. Amino acid sequence: CASSLGQLITGELFF.

The chain joins TRBV11-2 to TRBJ2-7; TRBD2 matches at 7 bases. Germline CDR1 SGHAT, CDR2 FQNNGV. The CDR3 has 12 amino acids. Losses at the gene ends were 5 bases for V and 6 bases for J; bases not matched to a gene: 4. The CDR3 nucleotides read TGTGCCAGCAGCCCCCGGGAGGCCGAGCAGTACTTC. Translation gives CASSPREAEQYF.

V is TRBV4-1 and J is TRBJ1-1; D gene uncertain. The CDR3 length is 14 residues. The germline gives CDR1 MGHRA, CDR2 YSYEKL. V lost 6 bases to trimming and J lost 4 bases, with 15 bases between them. Written as DNA, the CDR3 is TGCGCCAGCAGTCAACCAAGGTTGAGCACTGAAGCTTTCTTT. Encoded protein: CASSQPRLSTEAFF.

The chain links TRBV6-5 to TRBJ1-3, with TRBD1 as a possible D gene (5 bases). CDR1 and CDR2 from the germline V gene are MNHEY and SVGAGI. The CDR3 has 17 amino acids. The germline V and J ends were trimmed by 2 bases and 0 bases, with 14 bases remaining between them. The CDR3 DNA sequence: TGTGCCAGCAGTTACCTAACGACAGTCCCCTCTGGAAACACCATATATTTT. It yields the protein CASSYLTTVPSGNTIYF.

This clonotype was seen ten or more times. The J gene is TRBJ2-2, the V gene TRBV11-1; D not resolved. Deletions cut 5 bases from V and 0 bases from J, with 10 bases between. In germline, CDR1 is SGHAT, CDR2 FQDESV (reference sequence). This CDR3 contains 15 residues. CDR3 amino acids: CASSRGSTNTGELFF. Here the CDR3 DNA reads TGTGCCAGCAGCCGTGGGTCTACGAACACCGGGGAGCTGTTTTTT.

This clonotype was counted many times. The chain is built from TRBV6-2 or TRBV6-3 and TRBJ2-7; the match to TRBD1 covers 9 bases. Looked up from germline, CDR1 is MNHEY and CDR2 is SVGEGT. V gave up 0 bases and J gave up 5 bases; unmatched junction bases: 20. The CDR3 is 20 amino acids. CDR3 sequence: CASSYSIFRTGSGQGDEQYF. The CDR3 region has the DNA TGTGCCAGCAGTTACTCGATTTTCCGGACCGGTTCGGGACAGGGAGACGAGCAGTACTTC.

This clonotype appeared many times. V and J are TRBV15 and TRBJ1-2, with a weak D call TRBD1 (5 bases). Germline CDR1 LNHNV, CDR2 YYDKDF (reference sequence). Trimming left V 0 bases short and J 4 bases short, with 15 bases between. This CDR3 has 16 amino acids. As DNA, the CDR3 is TGTGCCACCAGCAGAGAAGGGTCAGGGCTTGCCTATGGCTACACCTTC. As protein: CATSREGSGLAYGYTF. Filled out from reference TRBV15 and TRBJ1-2, the complete variable domain reads DAMVIQNPRYQVTQFGKPVTLSCSQTLNHNVMYWYQQKSSQAPKLLFHYYDKDFNNEADTPDNFQSRRPNTSFCFLDIRSPGLGDTAMYLCATSREGSGLAYGYTFGSGTRLTVV.

This clonotype was observed many times. The genes are TRBV30 and TRBJ1-5; TRBD1 might be the D (6 bases). The germline V gene encodes CDR1 GTSNPN and CDR2 SVGIG (reference sequence). The CDR3 runs to 15 residues. Trimming stripped 0 bases from V and 2 bases from J, with 11 bases between. DNA for the CDR3: TGTGCCTGGAGTGTAGCTGGGGGCGGCAATCAGCCCCAGCATTTT. Amino acids: CAWSVAGGGNQPQHF.

The CDR3 reads CASSPSSLTEAFF. CDR3 coding DNA: TGTGCCAGCAGCCCCAGTTCCTTGACTGAAGCTTTCTTT. The chain employs TRBV11-2 and TRBJ1-1; D ambiguous. The CDR3 spans 13 residues. With 5 bases removed from V and 5 bases from J, the gap between germline ends came to 12 bases. Germline loops: CDR1 SGHAT, CDR2 FQNNGV.

V is TRBV5-1 and J is TRBJ1-2; D not resolved. The V gene's germline CDR1 is SGHRS and CDR2 YFSETQ. The CDR3 is made up of 15 amino acids. Trimming cost V 0 bases and J 4 bases, with 13 bases left between them. The CDR3 protein is CASSLGTAVIYGYTF. The DNA of the CDR3 is TGCGCCAGCAGCTTGGGAACGGCAGTTATCTATGGCTACACCTTC.

At least ten counts were recorded for this clonotype. This chain connects TRBV4-3 to TRBJ1-6; D is uncertain. The CDR3 runs to 15 residues. Germline loops: CDR1 LGHNA, CDR2 YSLEER. V gave up 0 bases and J gave up 9 bases, with 12 bases separating them. The CDR3 protein is CASSQDFFTPSPLHF. The CDR3 DNA sequence: TGCGCCAGCAGCCAAGATTTTTTCACACCTTCACCCCTCCACTTT.

The chain links TRBV6-1 to TRBJ2-3; D may be TRBD2 (5 bases). The CDR3 spans 14 residues. V was pared by 3 bases and J by 0 bases, with 7 bases between. In germline, CDR1 is MNHNS, CDR2 SASEGT. In DNA, the CDR3 is TGTGCCAGCAGTGAGAGGGCTAGCACAGATACGCAGTATTTT. Amino acid sequence: CASSERASTDTQYF.

In its sample, this clonotype was seen many times. The chain has TRBV27 and TRBJ1-2; TRBD1 matches at 10 bases. V was pared by 5 bases and J by 8 bases, with 11 bases of the junction left unmatched. The CDR3 is 15 amino acids. The germline gives CDR1 MNHEY, CDR2 SMNVEV (reference sequence). CDR3 region: CASSLGGQGRRGYTF. CDR3 sequence (DNA): TGTGCCAGCAGTCTCGGGGGACAGGGGAGAAGGGGCTACACCTTC.

In the case of this clonotype: The germline gene is not matched at one end of the junction; a read error may be the cause. V gene TRBV6-2 or TRBV6-3 combines with J gene TRBJ1-6, with D unclear. From germline, CDR1 is MNHEY and CDR2 SVGEGT. This CDR3 is built from 13 residues. For the CDR3, the DNA is TGTGCCAGCACCCGGCCCTATCATTCACCCCTCCACTTT. Amino acids: CASTRPYHSPLHF.

This clonotype was counted at least ten times. V is TRBV6-5 and J is TRBJ1-6; D is possibly TRBD1 (5 bases). This CDR3 spans 18 amino acids. V was pared by 2 bases and J by 10 bases, with 24 bases between. CDR1 is MNHEY, CDR2 SVGAGI, per germline. The CDR3 DNA reads as TGTGCCAGCAGTTACGTCCCTCACAACTCCCGCACAGGATCACCCCTCCACTTT. Its protein is CASSYVPHNSRTGSPLHF.

The V call is TRBV19, the J call TRBJ1-5; tentative D call: TRBD1 (5 bases). The V and J ends lost 6 bases and 0 bases respectively, with 12 bases between them. CDR1 and CDR2 from the germline V gene are LNHDA and SQIVND (reference sequence). This CDR3 region has 15 residues. The CDR3 protein is CASRTVLYSNQPQHF. The CDR3 DNA is TGTGCCAGTAGGACAGTTCTCTATAGCAATCAGCCCCAGCATTTT.

This clonotype was seen ten or more times. This chain joins TRBV12-3 or TRBV12-4 and TRBJ1-1; TRBD1 aligns across 8 bases. The CDR3 runs 16 residues. Losses at the gene ends were 7 bases for V and 0 bases for J; bases not matched to a gene: 10. CDR3 bases: TGTGCCAGCACGCCAGGACAGGGCGGAATGAACACTGAAGCTTTCTTT. Residues: CASTPGQGGMNTEAFF.

This clonotype was counted many times. In nucleotides, the CDR3 is TGCAGTGCTAGAGTAAGAGCGGGGACCTACGAGCAGTACTTC. As protein: CSARVRAGTYEQYF. The rearrangement joins TRBV20-1 to TRBJ2-7; TRBD2 agrees at 7 bases. V was clipped by 1 base and J by 2 bases; unmatched bases: 5. Germline lookup yields CDR1 DFQATT and CDR2 SNEGSKA (reference sequence). CDR3 length equals 14 residues.

This clonotype was counted at least ten times. V usage is TRBV12-3 or TRBV12-4 and J usage is TRBJ1-6; D may be TRBD1 (6 bases). V was clipped by 1 base and J by 7 bases, with 8 bases between them. The CDR3 runs 14 residues. CDR3 DNA: TGTGCCAGCAGTTTAGTACAGGGAAATTCACCCCTCCACTTT. This translates into CASSLVQGNSPLHF.

Only a few counts were recorded for this clonotype. The rearrangement joins TRBV30 to TRBJ2-3; no reliable D call. CDR1 and CDR2 from the germline V gene are GTSNPN and SVGIG (reference sequence). This CDR3 comprises 14 residues. With 2 bases removed from V and 0 bases from J, the gap between germline ends came to 9 bases. In DNA form, the CDR3 reads TGTGCCTGGAGTCGGCAGCCAAGCACAGATACGCAGTATTTT. As protein: CAWSRQPSTDTQYF.

This clonotype was counted at least ten times. The chain combines TRBV6-1 with TRBJ2-2; no definite D call. Germline V gene lookup returns CDR1 MNHNS and CDR2 SASEGT. Between the trimmed V and J ends, which lost 6 bases and 4 bases, there was a span of 12 bases. The CDR3 covers 14 residues. In nucleotides, the CDR3 is TGTGCCAGCAGCCTAGGGTTCCCCACCGGGGAGCTGTTTTTT. Amino acids: CASSLGFPTGELFF.

This clonotype showed up many times. The chain couples TRBV12-3 or TRBV12-4 to TRBJ1-1; D gene uncertain. This CDR3 contains 14 residues. V was trimmed by 1 base and J by 4 bases, leaving 10 bases between them. The CDR3 DNA reads as TGTGCCAGCAGTTTAGACAGTTGGGGCACTGAAGCTTTCTTT. Translation: CASSLDSWGTEAFF.

The chain is built from TRBV6-5 and TRBJ2-7, with D tentatively TRBD1 or TRBD2 (5 bases each). The CDR3 is made up of 13 amino acids. From germline, CDR1 is MNHEY and CDR2 SVGAGI. The V end lost 6 bases, the J end lost 6 bases, and 15 bases lay between the germline ends. DNA for the CDR3: TGTGCCAGCAGCTACGCACTTGGGACCGAGCAGTACTTC. Protein product: CASSYALGTEQYF.

This clonotype was detected only a few times. The chain couples TRBV30 to TRBJ1-5, with unresolved D. V lost 0 bases to trimming and J lost 3 bases, with 9 bases between them. This CDR3 comprises 14 residues. Germline V gives CDR1 GTSNPN, CDR2 SVGIG (reference sequence). CDR3 sequence reads: CAWSVGVTNQPQHF. The CDR3 nucleotides are TGTGCCTGGAGTGTTGGGGTTACCAATCAGCCCCAGCATTTT.

This clonotype was recorded many times. The V and J genes are TRBV20-1 and TRBJ1-5; tentatively, D is TRBD1 (5 bases). The germline V and J ends were trimmed by 6 bases and 2 bases, with 11 bases remaining between them. Looked up from germline, CDR1 is DFQATT and CDR2 is SNEGSKA (reference sequence). This CDR3 is 13 amino acids long. CDR3 region: CSAGASRNQPQHF. The DNA for the CDR3 is TGCAGTGCCGGGGCCAGTCGCAATCAGCCCCAGCATTTT.

This clonotype was found many times. V usage is TRBV6-1 and J usage is TRBJ1-2; D not certain. The CDR3 spans 12 residues. The V gene's germline CDR1 is MNHNS and CDR2 SASEGT. Between the trimmed V and J ends, which lost 5 bases and 4 bases, there was a span of 8 bases. The CDR3 sequence is CASSKGTYGYTF. DNA for the CDR3: TGTGCCAGCAGTAAGGGAACCTATGGCTACACCTTC.

This clonotype was observed many times. The chain is built from TRBV6-4 and TRBJ1-1; D call uncertain. Looked up from germline, CDR1 is MRHNA and CDR2 is SNTAGT. The CDR3 loop spans 13 amino acids. V was clipped by 6 bases and J by 5 bases, with 13 bases between them. The DNA of the CDR3 is TGTGCCAGCAGGACCGGGCCGACGACTGAAGCTTTCTTT. This gives the protein CASRTGPTTEAFF.

This clonotype was counted many times. The V and J genes are TRBV18 and TRBJ2-7; D is possibly TRBD2 (5 bases). This CDR3 is built from 14 residues. V was shortened by 8 bases and J by 4 bases, with 18 bases between the two germline ends. Germline V gene lookup returns CDR1 KGHSH and CDR2 LQKENI. CDR3 protein: CASSPRGSSYEQYF. The CDR3 DNA is TGTGCCAGCAGTCCTCGGGGTTCTAGTTACGAGCAGTACTTC. Supplemented by reference TRBV18 and TRBJ2-7, the full variable domain reads NAGVMQNPRHLVRRRGQEARLRCSPMKGHSHVYWYRQLPEEGLKFMVYLQKENIIDESGMPKERFSAEFPKEGPSILRIQQVVRGDSAAYFCASSPRGSSYEQYFGPGTRLTVT.

In this sample, this clonotype turned up many times. This chain joins TRBV12-3 or TRBV12-4 and TRBJ2-2; 13 bases are a match to TRBD2. V lost 5 bases to trimming and J lost 7 bases; unmatched junction nucleotides: 13. The CDR3 is made up of 18 amino acids. The CDR3 spells CASSPQRLTSGGYGELFF. CDR3 nucleotide sequence: TGTGCCAGCAGTCCACAGAGGTTGACTAGCGGGGGGTACGGGGAGCTGTTTTTT.